These T cell receptor beta chains were read from a single sample in a study of cytomegalovirus exposure and HLA in healthy donors. Libraries were prepared by immunoSEQ multiplex PCR; TCRdb keeps only in-frame clonotypes and omits some of them. The data contain approximately 130,000 clones, 83% of them singletons. The sequencing sample was made of PBMCs. The receptors were gathered from a girl aged 2 to 10 in good health and CMV-seronegative. The CDR3 runs from the conserved cysteine through the conserved F or W. A D gene is named only where the DNA matches it firmly. Only some rows state a clone size, as once, few, many or a class for expanded clones.

J | V | D | size | CDR3 | DNA
TRBJ2-2 | TRBV2 | TRBD1 | . | CASSVGTGWRTGELFF | TGTGCCAGCAGTGTGGGGACAGGGTGGAGGACCGGGGAGCTGTTTTTT
TRBJ1-6 | TRBV15 | . | . | CATSRGGGSYNSPLHF | TGTGCCACCAGCAGAGGAGGGGGCTCCTATAATTCACCCCTCCACTTT
TRBJ1-3 | TRBV5-5 | . | . | CASSLDERVRGNTIYF | TGTGCCAGCAGCTTGGACGAGAGAGTCCGTGGAAACACCATATATTTT
TRBJ1-1 | TRBV10-3 | TRBD1 | . | CAISEVGRGETEAFF | TGTGCCATCAGTGAAGTCGGCAGGGGGGAGACTGAAGCTTTCTTT
TRBJ2-3 | TRBV6-1 | . | . | CASSEATLITGVIPTDTQYF | TGTGCCAGCAGTGAAGCGACTTTGATTACGGGGGTGATCCCCACAGATACGCAGTATTTT
TRBJ1-1 | TRBV5-1 | TRBD1 | . | CASSPDRVAFF | TGCGCCAGCAGCCCGGACAGGGTTGCTTTCTTT
TRBJ2-7 | TRBV7-9 | . | . | CASSETGYEQYF | TGTGCCAGCAGCGAGACAGGCTACGAGCAGTACTTC
TRBJ1-1 | TRBV5-6 | . | few | CASSSTVEAFF | TGTGCCAGCAGCTCGACAGTTGAAGCTTTCTTT
TRBJ2-2 | TRBV30 | . | . | CARSWASANTGELFF | TGTGCCCGGTCATGGGCGTCCGCGAACACCGGGGAGCTGTTTTTT
TRBJ2-1 | TRBV13 | TRBD2 | . | CASRGLASGYNEQFF | TGTGCCAGCAGGGGGTTAGCTAGCGGTTACAATGAGCAGTTCTTC
TRBJ2-3 | TRBV4-2 | . | . | CASSRVEGGGGSTDTQYF | TGTGCCAGCAGCCGAGTGGAAGGGGGCGGGGGGAGCACAGATACGCAGTATTTT
TRBJ2-7 | TRBV15 | . | . | CATSRDLAAEQYF | TGTGCCACCAGCAGAGATCTGGCGGCCGAGCAGTACTTC
TRBJ1-1 | TRBV5-1 | . | . | CASSLGRSEAFF | TGCGCCAGCAGCTTGGGGAGGAGTGAAGCTTTCTTT
TRBJ1-3 | TRBV13 | TRBD1 | . | CASSLDRGRNTIYF | TGTGCCAGCAGCCTCGACAGGGGGCGGAACACCATATATTTT
TRBJ1-5 | TRBV7-8 | TRBD1 | . | CASSLVDRAGQPQHF | TGTGCCAGCAGCTTAGTAGACAGGGCGGGACAGCCCCAGCATTTT
TRBJ1-1 | TRBV7-9 | . | . | CASSQRGGHERTEAFF | TGTGCCAGCAGCCAAAGGGGGGGGCACGAGAGGACTGAAGCTTTCTTT
TRBJ2-1 | TRBV6-1 | . | . | CAIRRSGAGNEQFF | TGTGCCATTCGCCGCTCGGGAGCGGGCAATGAGCAGTTCTTC
TRBJ1-5 | TRBV5-1 | . | . | CASSNRGLPTEPQHF | TGCGCCAGCTCGAACCGCGGACTACCTACCGAGCCCCAGCATTTT
TRBJ1-4 | TRBV27 | TRBD1 | . | CASSSGTGYEKLFF | TGTGCCAGCAGTTCGGGGACAGGTTATGAAAAACTGTTTTTT